The 2 T cell receptor beta chains given below trace back to one sample, sequenced in a study of T-cell reconstitution after alpha-beta-depleted transplantation in children. Preparation of the TCRbeta library was carried out with unique molecular identifiers. From the PCR reads, TCRdb called clonotypes with MiXCR, one entry per CDR3 protein. The table lists around 500,000 distinct CDR3 sequences, 20% to 25% of them singletons. The input for sequencing was PBMCs, mostly from graft donor cells, taken 360 days after TCRalphabeta/CD19-depleted stem cell transplant. The receptors here all came from a boy under two years old who had a stem cell transplant for acute myeloid leukemia, so the T cells may come from the graft donor.

The chain couples TRBV20-1 to TRBJ2-1, with TRBD1 identical over 8 bases. Looked up from germline, CDR1 is DFQATT and CDR2 is SNEGSKA (reference sequence). The CDR3 is 15 amino acids. Germline trimming cut 6 bases from V and 8 bases from J; bases unmatched to any gene: 15. The CDR3 here is CSALRSGTGADEQFF. The CDR3 DNA is TGCAGTGCCCTGCGGTCGGGGACAGGTGCCGATGAGCAGTTCTTC.

In its sample, this clonotype was seen many times. The chain uses TRBV10-3 and TRBJ2-3; 8 bases fit TRBD1. CDR3 length equals 13 residues. The V and J ends lost 7 bases and 2 bases, in that order; junction bases with no gene match: 2. The germline CDR1 and CDR2 sequences are ENHRY and SYGVKD. CDR3 sequence (DNA): TGTGCCATCACGGGACAGGTCACAGATACGCAGTATTTT. This codes for CAITGQVTDTQYF.